There are many counts of the clone carrying this TCR beta chain. RNA transcripts provided the source from which TCR beta CDR3 regions were amplified. The TCR CDR3 was amplified in a first-round RT-PCR using the HTBI primer set. One entry per CDR3 protein results from TCRdb running MiXCR on the multiplex PCR reads. The sample yields under 350,000 distinct CDR3 sequences, over 15% seen once. The sample belongs to a study of T cells in Graves' hyperthyroidism and ophthalmopathy. Germline CDR1 and CDR2: DFQATT and SNEGSKA (reference sequence). The CDR3 spans 13 residues. The V end lost 6 bases, the J end lost 0 bases, and 9 bases lay between the germline ends.

This receptor was identified in a woman aged 55-70 years with Graves' ophthalmopathy. The genes are TRBV20-1 and TRBJ1-5, with D tentatively TRBD1 (5 bases). The source material was blood. The CDR3 protein is CSADSYSNQPQHF. The CDR3 region has the DNA TGCAGTGCAGACAGCTATAGCAATCAGCCCCAGCATTTT.